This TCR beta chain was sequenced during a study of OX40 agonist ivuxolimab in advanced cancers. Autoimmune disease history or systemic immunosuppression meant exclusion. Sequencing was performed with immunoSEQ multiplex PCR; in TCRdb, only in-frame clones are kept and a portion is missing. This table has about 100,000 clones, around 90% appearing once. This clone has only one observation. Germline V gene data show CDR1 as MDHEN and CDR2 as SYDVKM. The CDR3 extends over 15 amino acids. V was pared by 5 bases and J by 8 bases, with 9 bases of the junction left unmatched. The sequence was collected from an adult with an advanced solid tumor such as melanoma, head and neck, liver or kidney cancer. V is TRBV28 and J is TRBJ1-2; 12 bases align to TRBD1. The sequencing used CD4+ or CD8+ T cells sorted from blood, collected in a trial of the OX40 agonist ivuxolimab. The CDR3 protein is CASSPTGTGGRGYTF. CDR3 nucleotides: TGTGCCAGCAGTCCCACCGGGACAGGGGGCCGGGGCTACACCTTC.